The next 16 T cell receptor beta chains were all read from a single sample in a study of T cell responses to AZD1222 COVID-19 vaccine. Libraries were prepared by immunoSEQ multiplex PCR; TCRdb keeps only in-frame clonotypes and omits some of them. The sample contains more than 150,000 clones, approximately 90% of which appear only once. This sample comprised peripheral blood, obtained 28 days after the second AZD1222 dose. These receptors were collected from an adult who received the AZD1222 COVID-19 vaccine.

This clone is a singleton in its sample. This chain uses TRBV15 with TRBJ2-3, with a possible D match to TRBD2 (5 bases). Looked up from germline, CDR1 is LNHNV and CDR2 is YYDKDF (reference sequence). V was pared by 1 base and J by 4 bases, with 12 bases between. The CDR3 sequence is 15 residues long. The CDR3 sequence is CATSRAGGNADTQYF. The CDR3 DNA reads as TGTGCCACCAGCAGAGCTGGAGGAAATGCAGATACGCAGTATTTT.

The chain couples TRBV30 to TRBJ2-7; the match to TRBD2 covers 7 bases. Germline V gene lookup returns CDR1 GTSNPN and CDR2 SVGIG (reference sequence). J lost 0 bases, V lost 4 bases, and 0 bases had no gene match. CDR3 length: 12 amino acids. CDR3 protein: CAWTSGSYEQYF. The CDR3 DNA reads TGTGCCTGGACTAGCGGCTCCTACGAGCAGTACTTC.

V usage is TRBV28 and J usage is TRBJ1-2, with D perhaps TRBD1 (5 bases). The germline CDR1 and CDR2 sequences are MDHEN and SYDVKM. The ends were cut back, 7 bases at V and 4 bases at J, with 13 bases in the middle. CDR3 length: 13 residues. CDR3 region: CASTPGRVYGYTF. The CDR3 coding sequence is TGTGCCAGCACCCCCGGCAGGGTCTATGGCTACACCTTC.

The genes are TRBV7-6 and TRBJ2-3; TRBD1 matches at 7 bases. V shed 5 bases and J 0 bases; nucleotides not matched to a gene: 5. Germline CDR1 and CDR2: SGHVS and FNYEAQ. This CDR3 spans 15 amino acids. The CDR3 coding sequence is TGTGCCAGCAGCGTCGGGACAGTAAGCACAGATACGCAGTATTTT. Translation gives CASSVGTVSTDTQYF.

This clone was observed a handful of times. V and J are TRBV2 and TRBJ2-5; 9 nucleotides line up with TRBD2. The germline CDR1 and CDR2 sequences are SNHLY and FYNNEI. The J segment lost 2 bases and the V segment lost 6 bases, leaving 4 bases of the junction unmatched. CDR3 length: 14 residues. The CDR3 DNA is TGTGCCAGCAGGGGAGCGGGAGGACAAGAGACCCAGTACTTC. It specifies CASRGAGGQETQYF.

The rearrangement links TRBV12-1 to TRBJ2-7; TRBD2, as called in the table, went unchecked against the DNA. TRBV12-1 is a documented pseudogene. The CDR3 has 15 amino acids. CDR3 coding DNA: TGTGCCAGCAGCTTTGCGGGAGTTCAAATCTACGAGCAGTACTTC. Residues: CASSFAGVQIYEQYF.

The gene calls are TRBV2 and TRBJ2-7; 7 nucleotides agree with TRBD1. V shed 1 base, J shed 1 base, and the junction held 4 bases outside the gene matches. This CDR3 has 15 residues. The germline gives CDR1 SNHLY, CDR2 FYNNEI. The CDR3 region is CASSEEAGGSYEQYF. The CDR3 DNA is TGTGCCAGCAGTGAAGAGGCAGGGGGATCCTACGAGCAGTACTTC. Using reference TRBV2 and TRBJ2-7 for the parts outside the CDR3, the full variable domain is EPEVTQTPSHQVTQMGQEVILRCVPISNHLYFYWYRQILGQKVEFLVSFYNNEISEKSEIFDDQFSVERPDGSNFTLKIRSTKLEDSAMYFCASSEEAGGSYEQYFGPGTRLTVT.

The CDR3 bases are TGTGCCAGCAGCCCAAGGGAGTGGGGGCGCGGGAAAGGGAGGATCGATAGCAATCAGCCCCAGCATTTT. As protein: CASSPREWGRGKGRIDSNQPQHF. The chain recombines TRBV7-8 with TRBJ1-5; possible D gene TRBD1, 6 bases. From germline, CDR1 is SGHVS and CDR2 FQNEAQ. This CDR3 is built from 23 residues. V lost 5 bases and J lost 0, with 35 bases in between.

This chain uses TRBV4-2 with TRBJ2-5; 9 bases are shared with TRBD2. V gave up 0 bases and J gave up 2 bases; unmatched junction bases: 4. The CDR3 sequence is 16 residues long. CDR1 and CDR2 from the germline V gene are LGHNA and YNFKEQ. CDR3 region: CASSQETSGHQETQYF. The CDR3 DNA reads TGTGCCAGCAGCCAAGAGACTAGCGGTCATCAAGAGACCCAGTACTTC.

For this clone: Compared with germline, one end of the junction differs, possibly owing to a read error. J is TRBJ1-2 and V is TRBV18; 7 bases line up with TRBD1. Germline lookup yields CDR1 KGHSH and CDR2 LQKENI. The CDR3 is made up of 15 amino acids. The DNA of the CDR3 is TGTGCCAGCTCTCCACAGGGGCTGCAGAACTATGGCTACACCTTC. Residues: CASSPQGLQNYGYTF.

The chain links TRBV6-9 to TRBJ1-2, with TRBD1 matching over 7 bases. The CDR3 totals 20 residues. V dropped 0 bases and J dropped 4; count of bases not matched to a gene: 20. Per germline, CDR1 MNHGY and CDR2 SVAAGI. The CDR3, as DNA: TGTGCCAGCAGTTATTCTACATCCGTGAACCCGACAGGGAGCTCCTATGGCTACACCTTC. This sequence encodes CASSYSTSVNPTGSSYGYTF.

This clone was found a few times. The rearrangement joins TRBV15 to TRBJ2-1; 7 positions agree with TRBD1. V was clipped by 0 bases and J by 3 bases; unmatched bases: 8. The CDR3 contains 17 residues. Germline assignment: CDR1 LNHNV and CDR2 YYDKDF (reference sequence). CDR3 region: CATSRDYEDRNYNEQFF. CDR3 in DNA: TGTGCCACCAGCAGAGATTATGAGGACAGGAACTACAATGAGCAGTTCTTC.

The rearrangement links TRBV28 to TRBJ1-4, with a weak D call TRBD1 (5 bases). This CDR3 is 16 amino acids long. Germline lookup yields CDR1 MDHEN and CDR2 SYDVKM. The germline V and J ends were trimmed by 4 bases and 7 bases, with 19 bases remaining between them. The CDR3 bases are TGTGCCAGCAGTTCCCTCTACCAGGGACGGGGTGAAAAACTGTTTTTT. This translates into CASSSLYQGRGEKLFF.

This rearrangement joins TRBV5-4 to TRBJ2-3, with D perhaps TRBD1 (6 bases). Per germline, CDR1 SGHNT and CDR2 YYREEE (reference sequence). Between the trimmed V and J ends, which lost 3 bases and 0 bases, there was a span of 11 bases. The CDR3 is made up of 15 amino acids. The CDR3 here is CASSYGTPSTDTQYF. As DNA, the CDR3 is TGTGCCAGCAGCTACGGGACACCTAGCACAGATACGCAGTATTTT.

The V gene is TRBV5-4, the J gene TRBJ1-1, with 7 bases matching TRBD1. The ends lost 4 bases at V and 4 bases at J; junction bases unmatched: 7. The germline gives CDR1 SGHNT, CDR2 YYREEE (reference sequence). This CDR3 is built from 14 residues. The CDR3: CASSRQGMGTEAFF. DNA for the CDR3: TGTGCCAGCAGCCGACAGGGTATGGGCACTGAAGCTTTCTTT.

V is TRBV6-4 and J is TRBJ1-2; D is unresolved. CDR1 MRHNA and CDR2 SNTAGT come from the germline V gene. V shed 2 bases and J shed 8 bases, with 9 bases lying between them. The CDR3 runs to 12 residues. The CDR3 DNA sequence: TGTGCCAGCAGTGACGGGGTCGGGGGCTACACCTTC. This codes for CASSDGVGGYTF.